Shown below are 22 T cell receptor delta chains from a single sample sequenced in a study of γδ T cells in repeated Plasmodium falciparum infection. Gammadelta T cells were flow-sorted from PBMC into Vgamma9/Vdelta2+ and Vdelta2-negative populations for bulk analysis. TCRdb re-identified clones in the multiplex PCR reads via CATT. The sample lists some 100,000 delta-chain clones, roughly 1.4% occurring once. Sequencing was performed on gamma-delta T cells from blood. The receptor source for this set is a pool of human donors (malaria-infected and uninfected, not separated).

As for this clone: This sequence is one base from a far larger clone and is likely a read error. The sample has other DNA sequences that encode this CDR3 too. The CDR3 DNA reads as TGCGCCTGTGACACGGGGGGGGATCGAGCAGTAAACCTCATCTTT. Translation gives CACDTGGDRAVNLIF. No J gene was called, and the V gene is TRDV2; the table calls TRDD3, which could not be checked here. CDR3 length: 15 residues. Per the germline V gene, CDR1 is GEAIGNYY and CDR2 is EKD.

The V gene is TRDV1, the J gene TRDJ1; 13 bases map to TRDD3. The J gene, not given by TCRdb, was assigned here from a germline match of the nucleotide sequence. Germline assignment: CDR1 TSWWSYY and CDR2 QGS. J was trimmed by 3 bases and V by 1 base; bases with no gene match: 11. The CDR3 sequence is 19 residues long. This CDR3 reads CALGEHGLPTGGYADKLIF. The CDR3 DNA is TGTGCTCTTGGGGAACACGGCCTTCCTACTGGGGGATACGCCGATAAACTCATCTTT.

The table lists this clone with many counts. Other DNA variants within this sample encode the same CDR3. The chain joins TRDV1 to TRDJ1; 11 positions match TRDD3. The CDR3 loop spans 25 amino acids. V lost 1 base and J lost 0; bases outside the gene matches: 28. Germline assignment: CDR1 TSWWSYY and CDR2 QGS. This CDR3 is CALGERSIWYPIVGDTLGYTDKLIF. In DNA, the CDR3 is TGTGCTCTTGGGGAACGAAGTATCTGGTACCCCATTGTGGGGGATACGTTGGGGTACACCGATAAACTCATCTTT.

This clone was found many times. The V call is TRDV1, the J call TRDJ1; 11 bases agree with TRDD3. The J gene was missing in TCRdb and was found by matching the end of the DNA to germline. J gave up 2 bases and V 5 bases, and 31 bases lay outside the gene matches. Germline values: CDR1 TSWWSYY, CDR2 QGS. This CDR3 is built from 24 residues. The CDR3 loop is CALGFPVLTGGYAQERGDTDKLIF. For the CDR3, the DNA is TGTGCTCTTGGGTTTCCTGTGCTTACTGGGGGATATGCCCAGGAGAGGGGAGATACCGATAAACTCATCTTT.

This clone was seen a few times. This is likely an artifact of a read error, given a far larger clone one base away. This same CDR3 is encoded by further DNA sequences in the sample. The chain has TRDV2 and TRDJ1; 7 bases are a match to TRDD3. The J gene was not available in TCRdb and was assigned here by matching the DNA to germline segments. CDR1 is GEAIGNYY and CDR2 is EKD in the germline V gene. The V gene end was trimmed by 3 bases and the J gene end by 0 bases; junction bases not matched to a gene: 9. The CDR3 consists of 16 residues. CDR3 sequence: CACDGLGELYTDKLIF. Written as DNA, the CDR3 is TGTGCCTGTGACGGATTGGGGGAGCTGTACACCGATAAACTCATCTTT.

This clone was picked up a small number of times. The translation of this DNA and the TCRdb protein of a much larger clone differ at residue 11, probably owing to a read error; the protein shown here is translated from the DNA. The rearrangement joins TRDV2 to TRDJ3; 7 bases are shared with TRDD3. TCRdb records no J gene; here it was assigned by comparing the DNA to germline. The V segment lost 0 bases and the J segment 8 bases; nucleotides outside the gene matches: 15. The CDR3 extends over 19 amino acids. CDR1 is GEAIGNYY, CDR2 EKD, per germline. Here the CDR3 DNA reads TGTGCCTGTGACACCGTAGGGGGACTGGGGACTTCTAACACCCGACAGATGTTTTTC. It specifies CACDTVGGLGTSNTRQMFF.

In its sample, this clone was seen a few times. This probably arose from a read error, given a far larger clone one base away. Other DNA sequences in this specimen translate into the identical CDR3. The rearrangement joins TRDV1 to TRDJ1; 11 nucleotides align to TRDD3. Because TCRdb records no J gene, it was assigned here through a match of the DNA to germline. Trimming took 4 bases from V and 3 from J; bases not matched to a gene: 22. This CDR3 comprises 21 residues. Germline V gene lookup returns CDR1 TSWWSYY and CDR2 QGS. The CDR3 is CALGGPFPPSTGGYAPDKLIF. The CDR3 DNA reads as TGTGCTCTTGGGGGTCCGTTCCCTCCCAGTACTGGGGGATATGCTCCCGATAAACTCATCTTT.

There are many counts of this clone. This is likely an artifact of a read error, given a far larger clone one base away. Other DNA sequences within the sample encode an identical CDR3. The rearrangement links TRDV2 to TRDJ1; 11 nucleotides match TRDD3. The CDR3 is 18 residues long. V lost 7 bases, J lost 4 bases, and 19 bases stayed unmatched. Germline V gene data show CDR1 as GEAIGNYY and CDR2 as EKD. For the CDR3, the DNA is TGTGCCTGCGACTCAAGTACTGGGGGATATGGGTCGGGCGATAAACTCATCTTT. Residues: CACDSSTGGYGSGDKLIF.

On this clone itself: This DNA translates differently at residue 2 from the TCRdb protein, which is that of a much larger clone; a read error is likely, and the protein shown is the DNA's own translation. This chain links TRDV1 with TRDJ1; D perhaps matches TRDD3 (6 bases). Looked up from germline, CDR1 is TSWWSYY and CDR2 is QGS. This CDR3 spans 16 amino acids. In nucleotides, the CDR3 is TGTTCTCTTGGGGAACTGAGCTGGGGATACACCGATAAACTCATCTTT. Translated, it gives CSLGELSWGYTDKLIF.

There are many counts of this clone. TCRdb pairs this DNA with a much larger clone's protein that differs at residue 5, likely a read error; the protein shown was translated from the DNA. The rearrangement links TRDV2 to TRDJ3; a possible D gene is TRDD3 (5 bases). The J gene, not given by TCRdb, was assigned here from a germline match of the nucleotide sequence. V was shortened by 3 bases and J by 2 bases, with 10 bases between the two germline ends. The CDR3 consists of 16 residues. In germline, CDR1 is GEAIGNYY, CDR2 EKD. CDR3 bases: TGTGCCTGTGACGCCGGGGACCCCTGGGACACCCGACAGATGTTTTTC. Its protein is CACDAGDPWDTRQMFF.

In its sample, this clone was seen a few times. TCRdb has a much larger clone's protein, which differs at residue 16 from the translation of this DNA, likely because of a read error; what is shown is the protein translated from the DNA. The V gene is given as TRDV2, and no J gene call is available; the D segment call TRDD3 is taken from the table without a DNA check. The CDR3 has 18 amino acids. In germline, CDR1 is GEAIGNYY, CDR2 EKD. CDR3 sequence (DNA): TGTGCCTGTGACACGGTTGAGGGGAAACGCCTTTACACCGATAAACCCATCTTT. It yields the protein CACDTVEGKRLYTDKPIF.

This clone was found a few times. A read error may be the cause here, since a much bigger clone is one base away. At the DNA level, this CDR3 is encoded by other sequences in the same sample as well. The V and J genes are TRDV1 and TRDJ1, with TRDD3 as a possible D gene (6 bases). CDR1 is TSWWSYY, CDR2 QGS, per germline. The CDR3 consists of 19 residues. The chain's CDR3 is CALGEHPYLGMVYTDKLIF. CDR3 coding DNA: TGTGCTCTTGGGGAACACCCCTACTTGGGGATGGTTTACACCGATAAGCTCATCTTT.

As to this clone: Only one base separates this from a far larger clonotype, so it likely reflects a read error. Other DNA sequences within the sample encode an identical CDR3. The V call is TRDV2, the J call TRDJ3, with TRDD3 identical over 12 bases. TCRdb lists no J gene, so it was determined here by aligning the DNA to germline. There are 20 residues in the CDR3. Germline V lookup: CDR1 GEAIGNYY, CDR2 EKD. The CDR3 here is CACDTYPGGYANWDTRQMFF. CDR3 in DNA: TGTGCCTGCGACACCTATCCTGGGGGATACGCAAACTGGGACACCCGACAGATGTTTTTC.

This clone turned up a few times. Only one base separates this from a far larger clonotype, so it likely reflects a read error. The sample has other DNA sequences that encode this CDR3 too. The rearrangement uses TRDV1 and TRDJ1, with D possibly matching TRDD3 (5 bases). TCRdb supplies no J gene; here it was assigned by aligning the nucleotide sequence to germline. The CDR3 length is 15 residues. Germline CDR1 reads TSWWSYY; CDR2 reads QGS. The CDR3 loop is CALGELCPYTDKLIF. As DNA, the CDR3 is TGTGCCCTTGGGGAACTCTGTCCGTACACCGATAAACTCATCTTT.

There are many counts of this clone. This chain links TRDV1 with TRDJ2; TRDD3 matches 8 bases. The CDR3 totals 17 residues. The germline gives CDR1 TSWWSYY, CDR2 QGS. Losses at the gene ends were 4 bases for V and 0 bases for J; bases not matched to a gene: 7. The CDR3: CALGAGDILALTAQLFF. CDR3 DNA sequence: TGTGCTCTTGGGGCGGGGGATATCCTAGCTTTGACAGCACAACTCTTCTTT.

A note on this clone: This DNA's translation and the protein TCRdb lists, from a much larger clone, do not match at residue 4, likely due to a read error; the protein shown is translated from the DNA. The chain carries TRDV1 and TRDJ1; D gene ambiguous. The germline gives CDR1 TSWWSYY, CDR2 QGS. CDR3 length: 12 amino acids. The CDR3 nucleotides are TGTGCTCTTGAGGAACAGTACGATAAACTCATCTTT. It translates to CALEEQYDKLIF.

The sample holds a few counts of this clone. TCRdb's protein for this DNA is that of a much larger clone and differs from the translation at residue 11, likely a read error; the protein shown is the DNA translation. The CDR3 sequence: CALGELSSFLKYWGFMPRDKLIF. CDR3 DNA sequence: TGTGCTCTTGGGGAACTAAGCAGCTTCCTCAAATACTGGGGGTTTATGCCCCGGGATAAACTCATCTTT. The chain couples TRDV1 to TRDJ1; 8 bases map to TRDD3. The CDR3 length is 23 residues. The germline gives CDR1 TSWWSYY, CDR2 QGS. V was clipped by 0 bases and J by 5 bases; unmatched bases: 29.

Comment on this clone: The protein TCRdb gives is from a much larger clone and does not agree with this DNA's translation at residue 12, likely a read error; the protein shown here comes from the DNA. The chain has TRDV1 and TRDJ1, with 8 bases matching TRDD3. No J gene was available from TCRdb, and it was assigned here by a germline match of the DNA. This CDR3 has 19 amino acids. Germline CDR1 is TSWWSYY and CDR2 is QGS. V dropped 1 base and J dropped 2; count of bases not matched to a gene: 15. The CDR3 reads CALGEPLRLLGGFTDKLIF. The CDR3 DNA sequence: TGTGCTCTTGGGGAACCACTTCGTCTACTGGGGGGTTTTACCGATAAACTCATCTTT.

This clone has just a few counts. TCRdb's protein, taken from a much larger clone, differs from this DNA's translation at residue 17, likely owing to a read error; the protein displayed comes from the DNA. This chain uses TRDV2 with TRDJ3; 7 bases fit TRDD3. TCRdb lists no J gene, so it was determined here by aligning the DNA to germline. The CDR3 covers 20 residues. Germline V gene sequence: CDR1 GEAIGNYY, CDR2 EKD. The CDR3 sequence: CACDTVLGYKSSWDTRRMFF. As DNA, the CDR3 is TGTGCCTGTGACACCGTTCTGGGATACAAGAGCTCCTGGGACACCCGACGGATGTTTTTC.

Only a few counts were recorded for this clone. TCRdb assigns this DNA the protein of a much larger clone, which departs from its translation at residue 8; this likely reflects a read error, and the protein shown comes from translating the DNA. V and J are TRDV3 and TRDJ1; D unresolved. In the absence of a J gene in TCRdb, the DNA was matched to germline to assign it here. V lost 0 bases to trimming and J lost 0 bases, with 17 bases between them. This CDR3 has 16 residues. From germline, CDR1 is TVYSNPD and CDR2 GDNSRS (reference sequence). The CDR3 DNA reads as TGTGCCTTTAGTGGTTCCCTTGAGCTGTACACCGATAAACTCATCTTT. Translated: CAFSGSLELYTDKLIF.

This clone was counted many times. One end of the junction does not line up with germline, which may come from a read error. The chain uses TRDV1 and TRDJ1; D gene ambiguous. The CDR3 runs 15 residues. Germline V gene lookup returns CDR1 TSWWSYY and CDR2 QGS. CDR3 in DNA: TGTGCCCTTGCCTTGGATCCGATAGGGACCGATAAACTCATCTTT. It codes for CALALDPIGTDKLIF.

This clone has only a few counts. For this DNA, TCRdb reports the protein of a much larger clone, which diverges at residue 4, most likely from a read error; the protein presented here is translated directly from the DNA. The chain uses TRDV2 and TRDJ1; D may be TRDD3 (7 bases). The J gene comes from matching the DNA to germline here; TCRdb lacks it. Germline CDR1 and CDR2: GEAIGNYY and EKD. V was shortened by 5 bases and J by 0 bases, with 21 bases between the two germline ends. The CDR3 totals 17 residues. CDR3 DNA: TGTGCCTGTGGCAAAGGTCCTACTGGGGCCTACACCGATAAACTCATCTTT. Translation: CACGKGPTGAYTDKLIF.